These 8 T cell receptor beta chains came from one sample sequenced in a study of blood T cell repertoires in COVID-19. Profiled with immunoSEQ multiplex PCR; TCRdb holds only in-frame clones, not every one. The profile shows some 170,000 clones, roughly 84% of them singletons. The sample taken for sequencing was PBMCs or T cells enriched from blood (not recorded which). The receptor source for this set is a human donor with acute COVID-19. The donor label of this sample is uncertain.

In this sample, this clone turned up a few times. The gene calls are TRBV3-1 (or the pseudogene TRBV3-2) and TRBJ2-5; D unclear. Trimming left V 3 bases short and J 1 base short, with 9 bases between. The CDR3 is made up of 14 amino acids. Germline V gene sequence: CDR1 LGHDT, CDR2 YNNKEL (reference sequence). CDR3 DNA: TGTGCCAGCAGCCACGACACCTCCCAAGAGACCCAGTACTTC. Amino acids: CASSHDTSQETQYF.

The chain has TRBV6-2 or TRBV6-3 and TRBJ2-1, with a weak D call TRBD2 (5 bases). The CDR3 is 15 residues long. The V end lost 4 bases, the J end lost 5 bases, and 15 bases lay between the germline ends. CDR1 MNHEY and CDR2 SVGEGT come from the germline V gene. The CDR3 region has the DNA TGTGCCAGCAGTTCTCGCCTAGCCAGAAACAATGAGCAGTTCTTC. Translated: CASSSRLARNNEQFF.

This chain joins TRBV19 and TRBJ1-2; maybe TRBD1 (6 bases). The CDR3 consists of 15 residues. V shed 9 bases and J shed 1 base, with 18 bases lying between them. CDR1 is LNHDA and CDR2 is SQIVND in the germline V gene (reference sequence). CDR3 DNA sequence: TGTGCCAGCCTTCTGAATGGACAGCTTAACTATGGCTACACCTTC. It specifies CASLLNGQLNYGYTF.

V is TRBV7-9 and J is TRBJ2-1; TRBD1 matches 7 bases. Germline V gene sequence: CDR1 SEHNR, CDR2 FQNEAQ (reference sequence). The CDR3 loop spans 14 amino acids. J gave up 8 bases and V 5 bases, and 9 bases lay outside the gene matches. CDR3 bases: TGTGCCAGCAGCGTTCACAGGGGCCAGGATGAGCAGTTCTTC. This encodes CASSVHRGQDEQFF.

The gene calls are TRBV18 and TRBJ2-2; a weak D match, TRBD2 (6 bases). This CDR3 region has 15 residues. The V end was cut by 5 bases, the J end by 2 bases, with 12 bases between. From germline, CDR1 is KGHSH and CDR2 LQKENI. The CDR3 region is CASSTGTPNTGELFF. The CDR3 DNA sequence: TGTGCCAGCTCAACCGGGACTCCCAACACCGGGGAGCTGTTTTTT.

As regards this clone: The sample holds other DNA sequences that translate to the same CDR3. This chain connects TRBV12-3 or TRBV12-4 to TRBJ2-7; 7 bases are shared with TRBD1. The CDR3 runs to 12 residues. V trimming: 3 bases; J trimming: 5 bases; junction bases outside the gene matches: 1. CDR3 coding DNA: TGTGCCAGCAGTTTGACAGGGAACGAGCAGTACTTC. Translation: CASSLTGNEQYF.

This clone turned up a few times. The chain recombines TRBV5-6 with TRBJ2-7, with TRBD2 as a possible D gene (6 bases). The CDR3 covers 15 residues. The germline V gene encodes CDR1 SGHDT and CDR2 YYEEEE. V shed 4 bases and J shed 4 bases, with 18 bases lying between them. The CDR3 sequence: CASSRDFQYPYEQYF. CDR3 DNA sequence: TGTGCCAGCAGCAGGGACTTCCAATACCCTTACGAGCAGTACTTC.

The genes are TRBV12-3 or TRBV12-4 and TRBJ2-7; 7 bases are a match to TRBD1. The ends lost 5 bases at V and 2 bases at J; junction bases unmatched: 3. This CDR3 spans 13 amino acids. CDR3 in DNA: TGTGCCAGCAGTGCGACAGGGACCTACGAGCAGTACTTC. It translates to CASSATGTYEQYF.